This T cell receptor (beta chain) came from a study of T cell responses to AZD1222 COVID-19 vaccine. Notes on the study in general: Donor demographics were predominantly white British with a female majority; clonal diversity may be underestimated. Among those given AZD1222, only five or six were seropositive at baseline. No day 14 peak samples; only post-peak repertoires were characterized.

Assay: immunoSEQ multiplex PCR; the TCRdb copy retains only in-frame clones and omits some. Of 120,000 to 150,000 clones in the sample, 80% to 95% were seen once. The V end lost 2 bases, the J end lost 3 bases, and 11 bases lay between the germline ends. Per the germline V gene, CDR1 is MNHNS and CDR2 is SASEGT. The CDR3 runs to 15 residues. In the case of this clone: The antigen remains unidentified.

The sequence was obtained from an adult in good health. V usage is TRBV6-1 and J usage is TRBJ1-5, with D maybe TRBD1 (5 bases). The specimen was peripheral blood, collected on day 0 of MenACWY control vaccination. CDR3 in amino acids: CASSERVGVNQPQHF. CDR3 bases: TGTGCCAGCAGTGAAAGGGTAGGGGTCAATCAGCCCCAGCATTTT.